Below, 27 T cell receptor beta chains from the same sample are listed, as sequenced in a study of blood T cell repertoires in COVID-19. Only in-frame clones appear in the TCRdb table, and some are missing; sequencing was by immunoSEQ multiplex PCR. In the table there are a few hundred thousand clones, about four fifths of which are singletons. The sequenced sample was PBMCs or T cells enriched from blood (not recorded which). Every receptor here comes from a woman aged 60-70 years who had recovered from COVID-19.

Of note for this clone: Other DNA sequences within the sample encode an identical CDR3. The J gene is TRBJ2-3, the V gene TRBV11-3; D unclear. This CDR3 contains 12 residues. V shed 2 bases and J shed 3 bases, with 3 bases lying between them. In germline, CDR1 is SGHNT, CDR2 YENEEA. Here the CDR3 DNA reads TGTGCCAGCAGCTTACAAACAGATACGCAGTATTTT. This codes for CASSLQTDTQYF.

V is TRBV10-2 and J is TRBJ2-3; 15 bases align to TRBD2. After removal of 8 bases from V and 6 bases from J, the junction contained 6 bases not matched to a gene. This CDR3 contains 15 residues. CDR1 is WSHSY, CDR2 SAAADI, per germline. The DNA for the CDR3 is TGCGCCAGCGGGGGACTAGCGGGAGGAGCTGATACGCAGTATTTT. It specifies CASGGLAGGADTQYF.

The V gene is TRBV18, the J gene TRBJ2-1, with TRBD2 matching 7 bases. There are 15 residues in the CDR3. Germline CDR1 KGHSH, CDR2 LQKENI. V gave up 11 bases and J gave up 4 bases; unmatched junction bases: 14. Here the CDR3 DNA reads TGTGCCGCCTCCGAGGGGAGCGGGATTTACAATGAGCAGTTCTTC. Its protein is CAASEGSGIYNEQFF.

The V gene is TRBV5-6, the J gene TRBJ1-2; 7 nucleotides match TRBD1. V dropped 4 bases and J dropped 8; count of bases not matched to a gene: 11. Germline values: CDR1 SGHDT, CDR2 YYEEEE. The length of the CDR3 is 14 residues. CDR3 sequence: CASSGEDRVIGYTF. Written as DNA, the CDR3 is TGTGCCAGCAGCGGGGAAGACAGGGTAATCGGCTACACCTTC.

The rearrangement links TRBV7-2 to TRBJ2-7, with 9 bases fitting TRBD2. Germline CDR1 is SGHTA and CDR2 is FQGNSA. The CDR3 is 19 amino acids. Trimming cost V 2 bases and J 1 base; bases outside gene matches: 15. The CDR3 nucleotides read TGTGCCAGCAGCTTATTATCGAGTTGGACTAGCGCTATTTCCTACGAGCAGTACTTC. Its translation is CASSLLSSWTSAISYEQYF. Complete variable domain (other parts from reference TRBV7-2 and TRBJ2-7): GAGVSQSPSNKVTEKGKDVELRCDPISGHTALYWYRQSLGQGLEFLIYFQGNSAPDKSGLPSDRFSAERTGGSVSTLTIQRTQQEDSAVYLCASSLLSSWTSAISYEQYFGPGTRLTVT.

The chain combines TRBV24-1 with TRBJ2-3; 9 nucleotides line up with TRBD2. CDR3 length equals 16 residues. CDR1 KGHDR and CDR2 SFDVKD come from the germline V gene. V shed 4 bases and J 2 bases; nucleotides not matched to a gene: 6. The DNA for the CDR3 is TGTGCCACCAGTGACCCCTCTAGCGGGAACACAGATACGCAGTATTTT. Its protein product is CATSDPSSGNTDTQYF.

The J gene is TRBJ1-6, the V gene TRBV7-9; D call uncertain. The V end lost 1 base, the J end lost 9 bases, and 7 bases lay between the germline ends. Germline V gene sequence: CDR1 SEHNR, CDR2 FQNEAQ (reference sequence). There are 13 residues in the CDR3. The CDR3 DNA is TGTGCCAGCAGCTTAGATTACGGTTCACCCCTCCACTTT. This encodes CASSLDYGSPLHF.

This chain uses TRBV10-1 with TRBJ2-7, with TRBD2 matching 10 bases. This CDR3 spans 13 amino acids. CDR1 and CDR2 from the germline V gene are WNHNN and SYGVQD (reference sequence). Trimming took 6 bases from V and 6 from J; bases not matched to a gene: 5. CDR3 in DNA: TGCGCCAGCAGCCCAGCGGGAGGGGCCGAGCAGTACTTC. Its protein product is CASSPAGGAEQYF.

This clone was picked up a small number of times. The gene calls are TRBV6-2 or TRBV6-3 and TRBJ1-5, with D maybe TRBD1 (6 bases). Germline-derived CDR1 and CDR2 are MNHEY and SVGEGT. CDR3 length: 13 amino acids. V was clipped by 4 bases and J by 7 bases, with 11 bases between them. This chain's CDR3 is CASSSGVRQPQHF. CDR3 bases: TGTGCCAGCAGTTCAGGGGTCAGGCAGCCCCAGCATTTT.

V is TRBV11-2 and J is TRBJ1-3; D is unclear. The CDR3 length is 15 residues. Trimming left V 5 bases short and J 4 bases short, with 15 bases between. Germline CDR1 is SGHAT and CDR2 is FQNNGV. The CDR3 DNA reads TGTGCCAGCAGCATTGACTCTGGCGACGGAAACACCATATATTTT. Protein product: CASSIDSGDGNTIYF.

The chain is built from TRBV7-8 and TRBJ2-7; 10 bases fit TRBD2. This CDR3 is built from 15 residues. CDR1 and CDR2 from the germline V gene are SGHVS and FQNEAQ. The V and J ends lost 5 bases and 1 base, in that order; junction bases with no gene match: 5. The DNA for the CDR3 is TGTGCCAGCAGCCTCGGACTAGCGGATTCCTACGAGCAGTACTTC. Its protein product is CASSLGLADSYEQYF.

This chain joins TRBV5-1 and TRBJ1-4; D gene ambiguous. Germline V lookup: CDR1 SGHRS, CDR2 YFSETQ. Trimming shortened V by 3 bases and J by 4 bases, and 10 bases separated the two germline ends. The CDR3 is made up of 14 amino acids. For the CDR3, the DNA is TGCGCCAGCAGCTCTGACACCTATAATGAAAAACTGTTTTTT. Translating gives CASSSDTYNEKLFF.

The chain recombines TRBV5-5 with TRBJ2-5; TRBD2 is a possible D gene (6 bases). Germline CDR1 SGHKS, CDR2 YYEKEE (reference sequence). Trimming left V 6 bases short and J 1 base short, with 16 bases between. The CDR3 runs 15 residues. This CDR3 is CASTHGRGSQETQYF. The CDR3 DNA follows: TGTGCCAGCACCCACGGTCGGGGGTCCCAAGAGACCCAGTACTTC.

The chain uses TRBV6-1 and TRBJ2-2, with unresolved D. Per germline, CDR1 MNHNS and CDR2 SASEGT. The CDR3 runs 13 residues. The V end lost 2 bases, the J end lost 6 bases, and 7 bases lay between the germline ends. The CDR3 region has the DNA TGTGCCAGCAGTGAATCCCCGGCCGGGGAGCTGTTTTTT. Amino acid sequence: CASSESPAGELFF.

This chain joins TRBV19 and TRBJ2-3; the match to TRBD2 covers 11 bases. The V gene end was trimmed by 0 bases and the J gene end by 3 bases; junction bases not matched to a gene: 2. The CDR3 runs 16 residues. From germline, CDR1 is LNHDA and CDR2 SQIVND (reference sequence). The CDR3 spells CASSIERLAGTDTQYF. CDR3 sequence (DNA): TGTGCCAGTAGTATAGAGAGACTAGCGGGGACAGATACGCAGTATTTT.

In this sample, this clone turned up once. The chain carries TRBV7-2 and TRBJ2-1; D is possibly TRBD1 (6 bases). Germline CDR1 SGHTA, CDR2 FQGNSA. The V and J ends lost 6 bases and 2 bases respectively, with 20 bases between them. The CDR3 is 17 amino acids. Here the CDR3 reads CASSSTLTGLTYNEQFF. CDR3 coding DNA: TGTGCCAGCAGTTCCACCCTGACAGGATTAACCTACAATGAGCAGTTCTTC.

The CDR3 region has the DNA TGTGCCAGCAGCTCCCTAACAGGGGTTCAAGGAGGCTACACCTTC. Amino acids: CASSSLTGVQGGYTF. V and J are TRBV7-2 and TRBJ1-2, with 7 positions matching TRBD1. Germline V gives CDR1 SGHTA, CDR2 FQGNSA. Trimming removed 4 bases from V and 8 bases from J; junction bases left unmatched: 13. The CDR3 sequence is 15 residues long.

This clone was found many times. CDR3 sequence reads: CASSQDRGQPQHF. DNA for the CDR3: TGTGCCAGCAGTCAGGACAGAGGACAGCCCCAGCATTTT. The chain joins TRBV6-5 to TRBJ1-5; TRBD1 might be the D (6 bases). Trimming removed 5 bases at V and 7 bases at J, with 12 bases between. The CDR3 contains 13 residues. The germline gives CDR1 MNHEY, CDR2 SVGAGI.

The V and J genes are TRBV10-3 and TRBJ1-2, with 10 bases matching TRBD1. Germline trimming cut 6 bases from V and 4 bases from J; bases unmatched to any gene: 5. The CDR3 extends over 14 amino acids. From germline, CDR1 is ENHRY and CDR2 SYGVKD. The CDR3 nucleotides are TGTGCCATCAGCGGACAGGGGGAGTTCTATGGCTACACCTTC. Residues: CAISGQGEFYGYTF.

In DNA form, the CDR3 reads TGTGCCAGCAGAACCGGGGGTGATCTCGAAAAACTGTTTTTT. Its protein is CASRTGGDLEKLFF. The chain is built from TRBV6-5 and TRBJ1-4; weak D call: TRBD1 (5 bases). Germline CDR1 MNHEY, CDR2 SVGAGI. Trimming took off 6 bases at V and 8 bases at J, with 16 bases between the two ends. The CDR3 runs 14 residues.

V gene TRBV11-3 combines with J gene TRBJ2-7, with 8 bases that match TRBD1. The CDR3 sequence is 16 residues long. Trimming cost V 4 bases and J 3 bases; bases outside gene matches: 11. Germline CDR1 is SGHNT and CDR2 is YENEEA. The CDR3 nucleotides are TGTGCCAGCAGCTCCGGCGGGACAGGAGGGCACTACGAGCAGTACTTC. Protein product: CASSSGGTGGHYEQYF.

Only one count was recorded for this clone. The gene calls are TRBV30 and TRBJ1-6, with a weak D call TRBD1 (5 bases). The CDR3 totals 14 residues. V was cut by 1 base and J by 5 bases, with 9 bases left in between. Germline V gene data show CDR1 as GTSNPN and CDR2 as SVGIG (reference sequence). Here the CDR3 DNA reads TGTGCCTGGAGTGATGGGGGGAATAATTCACCCCTCCACTTT. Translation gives CAWSDGGNNSPLHF. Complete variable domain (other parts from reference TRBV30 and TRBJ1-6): SQTIHQWPATLVQPVGSPLSLECTVEGTSNPNLYWYRQAAGRGLQLLFYSVGIGQISSEVPQNLSASRPQDRQFILSSKKLLLSDSGFYLCAWSDGGNNSPLHFGNGTRLTVT.

The CDR3 reads CASRPFGHLNTEAFF. CDR3 sequence (DNA): TGTGCCAGCAGGCCCTTTGGACACTTGAACACTGAAGCTTTCTTT. This rearrangement joins TRBV27 to TRBJ1-1, with D perhaps matching TRBD1 (5 bases). This CDR3 region has 15 residues. Trimming took 6 bases from V and 0 from J, leaving 14 bases between them. Germline loops: CDR1 MNHEY, CDR2 SMNVEV (reference sequence).

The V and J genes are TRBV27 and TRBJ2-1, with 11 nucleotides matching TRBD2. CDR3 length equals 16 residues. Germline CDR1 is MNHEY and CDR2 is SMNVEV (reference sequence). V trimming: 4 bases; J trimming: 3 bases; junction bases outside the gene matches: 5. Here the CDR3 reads CASSSLAGGRYNEQFF. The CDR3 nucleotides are TGTGCCAGCAGTTCCTTAGCGGGAGGGCGCTACAATGAGCAGTTCTTC.

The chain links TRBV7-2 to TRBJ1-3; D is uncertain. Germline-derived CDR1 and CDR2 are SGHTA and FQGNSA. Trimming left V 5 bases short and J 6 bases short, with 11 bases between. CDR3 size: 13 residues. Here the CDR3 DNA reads TGTGCCAGCAGCGACTCTCCTACAAACACCATATATTTT. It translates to CASSDSPTNTIYF.

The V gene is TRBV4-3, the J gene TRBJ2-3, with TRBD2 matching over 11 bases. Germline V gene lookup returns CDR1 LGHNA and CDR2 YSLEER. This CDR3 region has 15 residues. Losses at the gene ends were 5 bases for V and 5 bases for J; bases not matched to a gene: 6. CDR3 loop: CASSAQLAGEDTQYF. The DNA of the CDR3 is TGCGCCAGCAGCGCCCAACTAGCGGGGGAAGATACGCAGTATTTT.

For the CDR3, the DNA is TGTGCCAGCAGTGAGAACAGGGTTGGAGGTTCACCCCTCCACTTT. Translated, it gives CASSENRVGGSPLHF. The V gene is TRBV6-1, the J gene TRBJ1-6, with a tentative D call TRBD1 (6 bases). Germline V gene lookup returns CDR1 MNHNS and CDR2 SASEGT. CDR3 size: 15 residues. Trimming took 3 bases from V and 9 from J, leaving 15 bases between them.